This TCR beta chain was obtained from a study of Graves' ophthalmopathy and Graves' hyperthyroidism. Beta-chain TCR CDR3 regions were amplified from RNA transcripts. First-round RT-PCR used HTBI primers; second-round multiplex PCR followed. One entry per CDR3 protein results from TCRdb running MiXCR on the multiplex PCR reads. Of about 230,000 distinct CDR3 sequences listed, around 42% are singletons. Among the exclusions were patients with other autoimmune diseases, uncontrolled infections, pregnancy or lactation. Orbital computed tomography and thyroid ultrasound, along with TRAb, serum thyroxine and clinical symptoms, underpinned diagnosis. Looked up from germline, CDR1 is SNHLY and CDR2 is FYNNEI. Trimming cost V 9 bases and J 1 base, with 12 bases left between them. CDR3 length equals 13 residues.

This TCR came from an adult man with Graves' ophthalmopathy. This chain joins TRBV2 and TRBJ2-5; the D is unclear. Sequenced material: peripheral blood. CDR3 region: CASGTQAQETQYF. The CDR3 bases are TGTGCCAGTGGAACTCAGGCCCAAGAGACCCAGTACTTC.